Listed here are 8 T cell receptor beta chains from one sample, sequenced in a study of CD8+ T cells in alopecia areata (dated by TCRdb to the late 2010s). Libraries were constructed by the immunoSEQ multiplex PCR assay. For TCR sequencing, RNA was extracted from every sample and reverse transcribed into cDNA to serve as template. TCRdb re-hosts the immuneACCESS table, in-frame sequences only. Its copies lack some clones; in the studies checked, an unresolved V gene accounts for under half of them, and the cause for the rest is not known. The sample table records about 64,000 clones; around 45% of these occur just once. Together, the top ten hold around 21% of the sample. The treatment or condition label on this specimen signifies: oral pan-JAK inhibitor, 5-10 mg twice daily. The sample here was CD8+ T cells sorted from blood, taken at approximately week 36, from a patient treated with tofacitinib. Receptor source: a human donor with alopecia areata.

CDR3 bases: TGCGCCAGCACTCCGGGACTAGCTGGCCTTCAAGAGACCCAGTACTTC. Its protein product is CASTPGLAGLQETQYF. The V gene is TRBV5-1, the J gene TRBJ2-5; TRBD2 matches at 9 bases. The CDR3 is 16 amino acids. Losses at the gene ends were 6 bases for V and 2 bases for J; bases not matched to a gene: 11. Looked up from germline, CDR1 is SGHRS and CDR2 is YFSETQ. Looking up the rest from reference TRBV5-1 and TRBJ2-5 gives the full variable domain: KAGVTQTPRYLIKTRGQQVTLSCSPISGHRSVSWYQQTPGQGLQFLFEYFSETQRNKGNFPGRFSGRQFSNSRSEMNVSTLELGDSALYLCASTPGLAGLQETQYFGPGTRLLVL.

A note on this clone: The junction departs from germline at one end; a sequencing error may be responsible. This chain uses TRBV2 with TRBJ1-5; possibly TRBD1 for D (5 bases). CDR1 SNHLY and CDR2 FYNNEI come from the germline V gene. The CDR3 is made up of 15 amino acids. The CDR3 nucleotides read TGTGCCAGCAGTAAAGCGGGGGTAGTGGATCAGCCCCAGCATTTT. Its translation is CASSKAGVVDQPQHF. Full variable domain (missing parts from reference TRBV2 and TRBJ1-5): EPEVTQTPSHQVTQMGQEVILRCVPISNHLYFYWYRQILGQKVEFLVSFYNNEISEKSEIFDDQFSVERPDGSNFTLKIRSTKLEDSAMYFCASSKAGVVDQPQHFGDGTRLSIL.

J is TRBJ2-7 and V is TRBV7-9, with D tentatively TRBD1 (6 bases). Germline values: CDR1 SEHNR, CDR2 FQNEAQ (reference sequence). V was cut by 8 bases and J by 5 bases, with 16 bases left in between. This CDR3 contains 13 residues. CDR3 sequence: CASAPGTIDEQYF. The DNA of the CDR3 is TGTGCCAGCGCCCCCGGGACAATCGACGAGCAGTACTTC. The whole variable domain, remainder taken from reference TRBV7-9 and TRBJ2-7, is DTGVSQNPRHKITKRGQNVTFRCDPISEHNRLYWYRQTLGQGPEFLTYFQNEAQLEKSRLLSDRFSAERPKGSFSTLEIQRTEQGDSAMYLCASAPGTIDEQYFGPGTRLTVT.

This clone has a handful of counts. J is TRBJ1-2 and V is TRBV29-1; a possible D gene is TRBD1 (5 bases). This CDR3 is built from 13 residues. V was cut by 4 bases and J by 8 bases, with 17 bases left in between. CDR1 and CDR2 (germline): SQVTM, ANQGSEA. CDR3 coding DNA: TGCAGCGTTGCCGGGGGTGGCTACGAGGGCTACACCTTC. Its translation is CSVAGGGYEGYTF.

The CDR3 region has the DNA TGTGCCAGCAGCATGACAGGGATTGGCACAGATACGCAGTATTTT. Translation: CASSMTGIGTDTQYF. The V gene is TRBV7-3, the J gene TRBJ2-3; 7 bases match TRBD1. The CDR3 runs to 15 residues. CDR1 SGHTA and CDR2 FQGTGA come from the germline V gene. The V segment lost 5 bases and the J segment 1 base; nucleotides outside the gene matches: 6.

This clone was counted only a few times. The DNA for the CDR3 is TGTGCCAGCAGTGAATCGGGAAGGGAGACCCAGTACTTC. Encoded protein: CASSESGRETQYF. The V gene is TRBV25-1, the J gene TRBJ2-5; weak D call: TRBD2 (5 bases). In germline, CDR1 is MGHDK, CDR2 SYGVNS. The CDR3 has 13 residues. The V and J ends lost 1 base and 5 bases respectively, with 8 bases between them. Supplemented by reference TRBV25-1 and TRBJ2-5, the full variable domain reads EADIYQTPRYLVIGTGKKITLECSQTMGHDKMYWYQQDPGMELHLIHYSYGVNSTEKGDLSSESTVSRIRTEHFPLTLESARPSHTSQYLCASSESGRETQYFGPGTRLLVL.

The CDR3 reads CASSGFRQGVASYNEQFF. CDR3 coding DNA: TGTGCCAGCAGCGGGTTCCGACAAGGGGTAGCGTCCTACAATGAGCAGTTCTTC. The chain couples TRBV9 to TRBJ2-1; TRBD1 or TRBD2 may be the D gene (5 bases each). The length of the CDR3 is 18 residues. Trimming shortened V by 3 bases and J by 1 base, and 20 bases separated the two germline ends. Germline CDR1 and CDR2: SGDLS and YYNGEE.

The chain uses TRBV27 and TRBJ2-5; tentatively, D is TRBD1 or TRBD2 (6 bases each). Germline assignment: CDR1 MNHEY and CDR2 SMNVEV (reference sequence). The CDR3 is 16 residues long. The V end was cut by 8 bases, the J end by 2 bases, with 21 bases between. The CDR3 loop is CASAPLGGLTQETQYF. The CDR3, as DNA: TGTGCCAGCGCCCCTCTGGGGGGCCTTACACAAGAGACCCAGTACTTC.